The subject of this entry is one T cell receptor beta chain. Lacking the conserved final phenylalanine or tryptophan, this CDR3 likely reflects a read error. These data are taken from a study of tumor and adjacent non-tumor tissue in lung cancer. From germline, CDR1 is MNHEY and CDR2 SVGEGT. This CDR3 has 15 amino acids. No cell sorting was done before RNA was extracted from the tissue. TCRbeta libraries were built with three rounds of nested PCR, modified from ARM-PCR. From the multiplex PCR reads, TCRdb called clonotypes with MiXCR, one entry per CDR3 protein. This sample has 70,000 to 90,000 distinct CDR3 sequences, with 75% to 90% found just once.

This TCR derives from a woman aged 50 to 65 with non-small cell lung cancer. Sequencing input: lung tumor tissue. V is TRBV6-2 or TRBV6-3 and J is TRBJ2-1; 8 bases agree with TRBD1. CDR3 sequence: CASRSGTGVFGEQFS. The CDR3 DNA reads TGTGCTAGCAGATCCGGGACAGGAGTTTTCGGTGAGCAGTTCTCC.